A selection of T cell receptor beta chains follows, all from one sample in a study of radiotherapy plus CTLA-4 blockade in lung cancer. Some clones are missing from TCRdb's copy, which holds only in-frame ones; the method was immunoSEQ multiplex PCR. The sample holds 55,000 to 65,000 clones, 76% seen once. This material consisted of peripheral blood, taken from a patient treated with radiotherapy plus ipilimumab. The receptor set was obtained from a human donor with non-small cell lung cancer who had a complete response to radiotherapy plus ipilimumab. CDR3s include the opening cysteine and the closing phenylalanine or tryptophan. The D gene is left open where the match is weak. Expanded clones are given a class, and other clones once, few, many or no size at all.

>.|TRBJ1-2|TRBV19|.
CASHGEGGAQYYGYTF
TGTGCCAGTCACGGGGAAGGAGGGGCCCAATACTATGGCTACACCTTC
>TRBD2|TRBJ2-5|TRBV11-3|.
CASSLNGGGGETQYF
TGTGCCAGCAGCTTAAACGGGGGGGGAGGAGAGACCCAGTACTTC
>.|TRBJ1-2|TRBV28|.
CASTPGRWAGYTF
TGTGCCAGCACCCCCGGCAGGTGGGCTGGCTACACCTTC
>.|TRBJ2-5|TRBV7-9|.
CASSLASGEETQYF
TGTGCCAGCAGCTTAGCGTCCGGAGAAGAGACCCAGTACTTC
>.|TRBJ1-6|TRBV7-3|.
CASSFRPFGGSPLHF
TGTGCCAGCAGCTTCCGCCCGTTCGGGGGATCACCCCTCCACTTT
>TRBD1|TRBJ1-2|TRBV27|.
CASSTGTGHGYTF
TGTGCCAGCAGTACCGGGACAGGGCATGGCTACACCTTC
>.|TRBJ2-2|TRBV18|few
CASSSTTANTGELFF
TGTGCCAGCTCATCCACAACCGCGAACACCGGGGAGCTGTTTTTT
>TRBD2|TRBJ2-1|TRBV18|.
CASSSRLADKTGEQFF
TGTGCCAGCTCATCCAGACTAGCGGACAAAACTGGGGAGCAGTTCTTC
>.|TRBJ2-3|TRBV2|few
CASSGEEGWTDTQYF
TGTGCCAGCAGCGGCGAGGAGGGATGGACAGATACGCAGTATTTT
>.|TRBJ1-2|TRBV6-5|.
CASSLTGEGGYGYTF
TGTGCCAGCAGCTTGACAGGCGAGGGAGGGTATGGCTACACCTTC
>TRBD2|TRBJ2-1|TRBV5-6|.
CASSLNLAGEQFF
TGTGCCAGCAGCTTGAATCTAGCGGGTGAGCAGTTCTTC
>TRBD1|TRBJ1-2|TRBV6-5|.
CASSVAGGTNYGYTF
TGTGCCAGCTCGGTGGCAGGGGGGACTAACTATGGCTACACCTTC
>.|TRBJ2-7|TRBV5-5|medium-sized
CASSLETGNTYEQYF
TGTGCCAGCAGCTTGGAGACAGGCAATACCTACGAGCAGTACTTC
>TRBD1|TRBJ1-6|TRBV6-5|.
CASSYSDRAHNSPLHF
TGTGCCAGCAGTTACAGCGACAGGGCCCATAATTCACCCCTCCACTTT
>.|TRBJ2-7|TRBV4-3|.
CASSQVPGVIAYEQYF
TGCGCCAGCAGCCAAGTCCCAGGGGTAATTGCCTACGAGCAGTACTTC
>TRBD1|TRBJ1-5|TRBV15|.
CATLPLGQGRRNQPQHF
TGTGCCACCCTGCCTCTGGGACAGGGGAGGCGGAATCAGCCCCAGCATTTT
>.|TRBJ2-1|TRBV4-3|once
CASSQESGRGAYNEQFF
TGCGCCAGCAGCCAAGAAAGTGGCCGGGGGGCATACAATGAGCAGTTCTTC
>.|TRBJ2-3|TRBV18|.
CASSPRVSAGRRLGDTQYF
TGTGCCAGCTCACCACGCGTTAGTGCGGGGCGAAGACTGGGGGATACGCAGTATTTT
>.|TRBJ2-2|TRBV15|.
CATSRDLISGVNTGELFF
TGTGCCACCAGCAGAGACCTCATAAGCGGAGTTAACACCGGGGAGCTGTTTTTT
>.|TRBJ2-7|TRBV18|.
CASSSSSYEQYF
TGTGCCAGCTCATCGAGCTCCTACGAGCAGTACTTC
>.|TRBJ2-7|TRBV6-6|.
CASSDWYEQYF
TGTGCCAGCAGCGACTGGTACGAGCAGTACTTC
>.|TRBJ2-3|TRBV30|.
CACTEGVEDTQYF
TGTGCCTGCACCGAGGGGGTGGAGGATACGCAGTATTTT
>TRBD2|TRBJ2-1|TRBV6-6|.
CATSILAGAKGEQFF
TGTGCCACCTCGATACTAGCGGGGGCGAAAGGTGAGCAGTTCTTC
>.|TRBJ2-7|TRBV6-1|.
CASSDPLISSYEQYF
TGTGCCAGCAGTGACCCCCTAATAAGCTCCTACGAGCAGTACTTC
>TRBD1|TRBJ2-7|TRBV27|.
CASSLLGQGGHEQYF
TGTGCCAGCAGTTTATTGGGACAGGGCGGTCACGAGCAGTACTTC
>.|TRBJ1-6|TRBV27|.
CASSPYRVDPPLHF
TGTGCCAGCAGTCCTTACAGGGTTGACCCACCCCTCCACTTT
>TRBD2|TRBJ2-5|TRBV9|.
CASSVAASGQETQYF
TGTGCCAGCAGCGTAGCGGCTAGCGGGCAAGAGACCCAGTACTTC
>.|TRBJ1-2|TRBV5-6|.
CASSFRTGNYGYTF
TGTGCCAGCAGCTTCAGGACGGGAAACTATGGCTACACCTTC
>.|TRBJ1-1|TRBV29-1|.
CSVSKGVNTEAFF
TGCAGCGTCTCTAAAGGGGTGAACACTGAAGCTTTCTTT
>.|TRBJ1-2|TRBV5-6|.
CASSFSYYGYTF
TGTGCCAGCAGCTTTTCGTATTATGGCTACACCTTC
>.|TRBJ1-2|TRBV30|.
CAWSVQVYYGYTF
TGTGCCTGGAGTGTACAGGTTTACTATGGCTACACCTTC
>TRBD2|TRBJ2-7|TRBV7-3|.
CASSLAGGPYEQYF
TGTGCCAGCAGCTTAGCGGGAGGGCCATACGAGCAGTACTTC
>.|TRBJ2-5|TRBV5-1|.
CASSFAPETQYF
TGCGCCAGCAGCTTTGCGCCAGAGACCCAGTACTTC
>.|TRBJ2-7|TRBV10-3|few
CAISVGREQYF
TGTGCCATCAGTGTGGGGCGGGAGCAGTACTTC
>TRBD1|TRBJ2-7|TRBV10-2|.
CASRRDRPYEQYF
TGCGCCAGCAGAAGGGACAGACCCTACGAGCAGTACTTC
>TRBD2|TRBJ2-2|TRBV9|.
CASSLGWGGDTGELFF
TGTGCCAGCAGCCTCGGGTGGGGGGGAGACACCGGGGAGCTGTTTTTT
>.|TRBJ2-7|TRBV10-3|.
CAIGLNPGYEQYF
TGTGCCATCGGCCTGAACCCGGGCTACGAGCAGTACTTC
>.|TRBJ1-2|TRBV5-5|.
CASSLDGNYGYTF
TGTGCCAGCAGCTTAGACGGGAACTATGGCTACACCTTC
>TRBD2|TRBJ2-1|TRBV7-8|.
CASSLAASGAYNEQFF
TGTGCCAGCAGCTTAGCGGCTAGCGGGGCCTACAATGAGCAGTTCTTC
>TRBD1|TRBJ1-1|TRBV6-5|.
CASRTGTGGTEAFF
TGTGCCAGCAGGACCGGGACAGGGGGCACTGAAGCTTTCTTT
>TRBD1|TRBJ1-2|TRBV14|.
CASSPRTGSGYTF
TGTGCCAGCAGCCCTCGGACAGGGAGTGGCTACACCTTC
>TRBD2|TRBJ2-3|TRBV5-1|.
CASSAFASGGASDTQYF
TGCGCCAGCAGCGCGTTCGCTAGCGGGGGGGCAAGTGATACGCAGTATTTT
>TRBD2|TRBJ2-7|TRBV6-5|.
CASSRKLAGVGEQYF
TGTGCCAGCAGTCGAAAACTAGCGGGAGTTGGAGAGCAGTACTTC
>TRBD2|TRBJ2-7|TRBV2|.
CASGRAGEYEQYF
TGTGCCAGCGGGCGAGCGGGAGAATACGAGCAGTACTTC
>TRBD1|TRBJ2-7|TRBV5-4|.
CASSLPGQGGFEQYF
TGTGCCAGCAGCTTACCGGGACAGGGGGGGTTCGAGCAGTACTTC
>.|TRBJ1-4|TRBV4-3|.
CASSHQAQSGEKLFF
TGCGCCAGCAGCCATCAGGCCCAGAGTGGCGAAAAACTGTTTTTT
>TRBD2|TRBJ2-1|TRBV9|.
CASSATSGRVNEQFF
TGTGCCAGCAGCGCGACTAGCGGGAGAGTGAATGAGCAGTTCTTC
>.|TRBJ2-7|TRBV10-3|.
CAISRGIFHEQYF
TGTGCCATCAGCAGGGGTATATTCCACGAGCAGTACTTC
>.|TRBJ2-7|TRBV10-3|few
CAIAGIPYEQYF
TGTGCCATTGCCGGGATCCCCTACGAGCAGTACTTC